A single sample is the source of the 11 T cell receptor beta chains below, sequenced in a study of somatic mutations in cytotoxic T cells in rheumatoid arthritis. Assay used: immunoSEQ multiplex PCR; TCRdb lists only in-frame clones, some missing. The data contain over a thousand clones, 76% of them seen just once; the ten biggest clones take up less than 15%. The source material was CD8+ T cells sorted from blood. The receptors originated from an adult with rheumatoid arthritis.

The chain couples TRBV6-6 to TRBJ2-5, with a tentative D call TRBD1 (8 bases). Germline CDR1 MNHNY, CDR2 SVGAGI (reference sequence). V lost 6 bases and J lost 9, with 20 bases in between. The CDR3 consists of 14 residues. The CDR3 region is CASSQGQGGGAQYF. The DNA for the CDR3 is TGTGCCAGCAGCCAAGGACAGGGAGGGGGGGCCCAGTACTTC.

This sequence joins TRBV5-4 and TRBJ2-1; TRBD1 matches 7 bases. This CDR3 contains 14 residues. CDR1 is SGHNT, CDR2 YYREEE, per germline (reference sequence). Losses at the gene ends were 1 base for V and 5 bases for J; bases not matched to a gene: 3. CDR3 loop: CASSLSTGNNEQFF. As DNA, the CDR3 is TGTGCCAGCAGCTTGTCGACAGGGAACAATGAGCAGTTCTTC.

The rearrangement links TRBV7-2 to TRBJ1-3; possible D gene TRBD1, 6 bases. The ends were cut back, 5 bases at V and 0 bases at J, with 17 bases in the middle. Per germline, CDR1 SGHTA and CDR2 FQGNSA. The CDR3 has 17 residues. CDR3 sequence: CASSGGVGATSGNTIYF. The CDR3 DNA follows: TGTGCCAGCAGCGGGGGAGTGGGGGCTACCTCTGGAAACACCATATATTTT.

The V call is TRBV7-9, the J call TRBJ2-7; the match to TRBD1 covers 9 bases. The J segment lost 1 base and the V segment lost 4 bases, leaving 8 bases of the junction unmatched. The CDR3 has 16 amino acids. In germline, CDR1 is SEHNR, CDR2 FQNEAQ (reference sequence). CDR3 sequence: CASSSPGQGRSYEQYF. The CDR3 nucleotides are TGTGCCAGCAGCTCTCCGGGACAGGGACGATCCTACGAGCAGTACTTC.

The chain combines TRBV13 with TRBJ1-2; tentatively, D is TRBD1 (6 bases). The germline V and J ends were trimmed by 0 bases and 2 bases, with 19 bases remaining between them. Per germline, CDR1 PRHDT and CDR2 FYEKMQ (reference sequence). The CDR3 sequence is 18 residues long. The CDR3 loop reads CASSLGGGGGVGNYGYTF. In DNA form, the CDR3 reads TGTGCCAGCAGCTTAGGCGGTGGGGGGGGCGTAGGAAACTATGGCTACACCTTC.

This clone was counted once. The chain is built from TRBV9 and TRBJ2-3; 9 positions agree with TRBD1. Germline lookup yields CDR1 SGDLS and CDR2 YYNGEE. This CDR3 is built from 16 residues. Trimming took 0 bases from V and 3 from J; bases not matched to a gene: 5. In DNA form, the CDR3 reads TGTGCCAGCAGCGTAGTTGGACAGGGGTGGACAGATACGCAGTATTTT. Its translation is CASSVVGQGWTDTQYF.

The chain employs TRBV2 and TRBJ1-4, with 7 nucleotides matching TRBD1. With 8 bases clipped from V and 4 bases from J, the junction kept 4 bases outside the gene matches. CDR3 length: 13 amino acids. Germline V gene data show CDR1 as SNHLY and CDR2 as FYNNEI. CDR3 in amino acids: CASGDSLNEKLFF. CDR3 DNA sequence: TGTGCCAGCGGGGACAGCCTTAATGAAAAACTGTTTTTT.

The chain combines TRBV10-2 with TRBJ2-2; D is unresolved. V lost 2 bases and J lost 6, with 7 bases in between. Germline V gene sequence: CDR1 WSHSY, CDR2 SAAADI. The CDR3 consists of 13 residues. The CDR3 loop reads CASSELDSGELFF. CDR3 coding DNA: TGCGCCAGCAGTGAGCTGGATTCCGGGGAGCTGTTTTTT.

The chain has TRBV10-3 and TRBJ2-1, with TRBD2 identical over 11 bases. The CDR3 consists of 18 residues. Germline CDR1 reads ENHRY; CDR2 reads SYGVKD. V was clipped by 4 bases and J by 6 bases; unmatched bases: 14. In DNA, the CDR3 is TGTGCCATCAGTGGTCCTACTAGCGGGAGCCCCGGGAGCAATGAGCAGTTCTTC. Its protein is CAISGPTSGSPGSNEQFF.

V is TRBV4-3 and J is TRBJ2-1; the D is unclear. The CDR3 length is 16 residues. Germline CDR1 reads LGHNA; CDR2 reads YSLEER. V was shortened by 4 bases and J by 10 bases, with 23 bases between the two germline ends. CDR3 in DNA: TGCGCCAGCAGCCCAAGCCACCCCCCTTCGCCCGAGGAGCAGTTCTTC. This codes for CASSPSHPPSPEEQFF.

The chain recombines TRBV11-3 with TRBJ2-4, with D possibly called TRBD1 or TRBD2 (5 bases each). The V end was cut by 4 bases, the J end by 4 bases, with 11 bases between. The CDR3 contains 14 residues. From germline, CDR1 is SGHNT and CDR2 YENEEA. CDR3 residues: CASSSWDGKNIQYF. The CDR3 coding sequence is TGTGCCAGCAGCTCCTGGGACGGGAAAAACATTCAGTACTTC.